One sample yielded the 24 T cell receptor beta chains listed below, sequenced in a study of T cells in Graves' hyperthyroidism and ophthalmopathy. Amplified TCR beta CDR3 regions derived from RNA transcripts. Researchers ran a first-round RT-PCR on the TCR CDR3 using the HTBI primer set. TCRdb ran MiXCR on the multiplex PCR reads and lists one entry per CDR3 protein. The sample shows about 560,000 distinct CDR3 sequences, 46% of them seen only once. Input material: peripheral blood or thyroid tissue (not recorded which). Source of these receptors: a woman aged 18-29 years with Graves' hyperthyroidism.

On this clonotype itself: With a much larger clone just one base away, this may be a read error. J is TRBJ2-7 and V is TRBV7-8; no clear D gene. Germline V lookup: CDR1 SGHVS, CDR2 FQNEAQ. The CDR3 consists of 15 residues. The CDR3 sequence: CASSLVGSTYYGQYF. CDR3 nucleotides: TGTGCCAGCAGCTTGGTAGGGTCAACGTACTACGGGCAGTACTTC. The full variable domain, rest sourced from reference TRBV7-8 and TRBJ2-7, is GAGVSQSPRYKVAKRGQDVALRCDPISGHVSLFWYQQALGQGPEFLTYFQNEAQLDKSGLPSDRFFAERPEGSVSTLKIQRTQQEDSAVYLCASSLVGSTYYGQYFGPGTRLTVT.

V and J are TRBV7-9 and TRBJ1-5; 10 bases match TRBD1. Germline V lookup: CDR1 SEHNR, CDR2 FQNEAQ (reference sequence). CDR3 length equals 20 residues. Trimming at V came to 1 base and at J to 4 bases, leaving 16 bases not matched to a gene. CDR3 nucleotides: TGTGCCAGCAGCTTAGTGAAGTCTTTTCAGGGACAGGGGACAAATCAGCCCCAGCATTTT. This gives the protein CASSLVKSFQGQGTNQPQHF.

J is TRBJ1-6 and V is TRBV15; 7 bases match TRBD1. There are 14 residues in the CDR3. Per germline, CDR1 LNHNV and CDR2 YYDKDF (reference sequence). The J segment lost 7 bases and the V segment lost 1 base, leaving 1 base of the junction unmatched. The CDR3 region is CATSRVQGNSPLHF. CDR3 coding DNA: TGTGCCACCAGCAGAGTACAGGGGAATTCACCCCTCCACTTT.

This clonotype was counted a few times. The rearrangement joins TRBV7-2 to TRBJ2-5; tentative D call: TRBD1 (6 bases). This CDR3 contains 14 residues. V dropped 5 bases and J dropped 5 bases, with 15 bases sitting between them. In germline, CDR1 is SGHTA, CDR2 FQGNSA. The CDR3 loop is CASSQDRGHETQYF. The CDR3 DNA follows: TGTGCCAGCAGCCAAGATCGGGGACACGAGACCCAGTACTTC. Supplemented by reference TRBV7-2 and TRBJ2-5, the full variable domain reads GAGVSQSPSNKVTEKGKDVELRCDPISGHTALYWYRQSLGQGLEFLIYFQGNSAPDKSGLPSDRFSAERTGGSVSTLTIQRTQQEDSAVYLCASSQDRGHETQYFGPGTRLLVL.

Ten or more counts support this clonotype. This chain joins TRBV29-1 and TRBJ1-5, with D maybe TRBD1 (5 bases). Trimming left V 4 bases short and J 2 bases short, with 12 bases between. Germline V gene lookup returns CDR1 SQVTM and CDR2 ANQGSEA. The CDR3 contains 14 residues. The CDR3 DNA reads TGCAGCGTTGGCGGGGCGGAGGGCAATCAGCCCCAGCATTTT. As protein: CSVGGAEGNQPQHF.

This clonotype was picked up many times. Here the CDR3 reads CAIYSGRVQETQYF. The CDR3, as DNA: TGTGCCATCTATAGCGGGAGGGTCCAAGAGACCCAGTACTTC. The V and J genes are TRBV10-3 and TRBJ2-5; 11 nucleotides agree with TRBD2. CDR3 length equals 14 residues. V gave up 8 bases and J gave up 1 base; unmatched junction bases: 3. CDR1 is ENHRY and CDR2 is SYGVKD in the germline V gene.

This clonotype was seen only a few times. The chain uses TRBV7-8 and TRBJ2-7, with 8 bases fitting TRBD1. The CDR3 extends over 15 amino acids. The J segment lost 2 bases and the V segment lost 5 bases, leaving 8 bases of the junction unmatched. CDR1 is SGHVS and CDR2 is FQNEAQ in the germline V gene. The CDR3 loop is CASSPWQGATYEQYF. In nucleotides, the CDR3 is TGTGCCAGCAGCCCATGGCAGGGGGCCACCTACGAGCAGTACTTC.

This chain uses TRBV20-1 with TRBJ1-5; 8 bases are shared with TRBD1. Germline V lookup: CDR1 DFQATT, CDR2 SNEGSKA (reference sequence). The junction had 4 bases not matched to a gene; V was cut back by 6 bases and J by 3 bases. The CDR3 contains 13 residues. The DNA of the CDR3 is TGCAGTGCCCAGACAGGGGTCAATCAGCCCCAGCATTTT. Translation gives CSAQTGVNQPQHF.

This clonotype was recorded a few times. This rearrangement joins TRBV7-2 to TRBJ2-2; TRBD1 matches at 7 bases. CDR3 length equals 14 residues. The V gene end was trimmed by 5 bases and the J gene end by 8 bases; junction bases not matched to a gene: 8. Germline values: CDR1 SGHTA, CDR2 FQGNSA. Here the CDR3 DNA reads TGTGCCAGCAGCCTAGACAGGGTGTTTGGGGAGCTGTTTTTT. Translation: CASSLDRVFGELFF. The full variable domain, rest sourced from reference TRBV7-2 and TRBJ2-2, is GAGVSQSPSNKVTEKGKDVELRCDPISGHTALYWYRQSLGQGLEFLIYFQGNSAPDKSGLPSDRFSAERTGGSVSTLTIQRTQQEDSAVYLCASSLDRVFGELFFGEGSRLTVL.

In its sample, this clonotype was seen many times. V and J are TRBV6-6 and TRBJ2-5, with 7 bases identical to TRBD1. Per the germline V gene, CDR1 is MNHNY and CDR2 is SVGAGI (reference sequence). J was trimmed by 2 bases and V by 8 bases; bases with no gene match: 5. The CDR3 spans 13 residues. The CDR3 DNA sequence: TGTGCCAGCCAGCTGGACAGGCAAGAGACCCAGTACTTC. This encodes CASQLDRQETQYF.

A few counts support this clonotype. The chain joins TRBV12-3 or TRBV12-4 to TRBJ1-6; 9 nucleotides agree with TRBD1. The CDR3 has 17 amino acids. Germline trimming cut 7 bases from V and 0 bases from J; bases unmatched to any gene: 7. The CDR3, as DNA: TGTGCCAGCACCCGAGGACAGGGGAGCTCCTATAATTCACCCCTCCACTTT. Its translation: CASTRGQGSSYNSPLHF.

In its sample, this clonotype was seen many times. The chain joins TRBV7-6 to TRBJ1-2, with D tentatively TRBD1 (5 bases). Looked up from germline, CDR1 is SGHVS and CDR2 is FNYEAQ. The CDR3 sequence is 15 residues long. V was cut by 5 bases and J by 4 bases, with 17 bases left in between. DNA of the CDR3: TGTGCCAGCAGCACTCGATCAGCCGACAGCTATGGCTACACCTTC. Amino acid sequence: CASSTRSADSYGYTF.

A single count supports this clonotype. The chain combines TRBV7-3 with TRBJ1-1, with TRBD1 as a possible D gene (5 bases). Trimming took 1 base from V and 7 from J, leaving 16 bases between them. CDR1 SGHTA and CDR2 FQGTGA come from the germline V gene. The CDR3 has 15 amino acids. In nucleotides, the CDR3 is TGTGCCAGCAGCTTAATCCCCGGGAGGGACGGTGAAGCTTTCTTT. Protein sequence: CASSLIPGRDGEAFF.

The chain links TRBV6-4 to TRBJ1-4; D not certain. Looked up from germline, CDR1 is MRHNA and CDR2 is SNTAGT. Trimming shortened V by 3 bases and J by 0 bases, and 14 bases separated the two germline ends. This CDR3 has 17 residues. The CDR3 sequence is CASSDQSVGATNEKLFF. DNA of the CDR3: TGTGCCAGCAGTGATCAATCCGTGGGTGCAACTAATGAAAAACTGTTTTTT.

The V call is TRBV19, the J call TRBJ1-2; D gene ambiguous. Trimming left V 4 bases short and J 3 bases short, with 6 bases between. This CDR3 has 12 residues. Germline V gives CDR1 LNHDA, CDR2 SQIVND (reference sequence). The CDR3 here is CASSTIDYGYTF. As DNA, the CDR3 is TGTGCCAGTAGTACCATCGACTATGGCTACACCTTC.

The chain's CDR3 is CAIRERTQGDEQFF. The CDR3 nucleotides are TGTGCCATCAGGGAGCGGACCCAGGGCGATGAGCAGTTCTTC. The J gene is TRBJ2-1, the V gene TRBV10-3, with D possibly called TRBD1 or TRBD2 (5 bases each). There are 14 residues in the CDR3. With 6 bases removed from V and 8 bases from J, the gap between germline ends came to 17 bases. CDR1 ENHRY and CDR2 SYGVKD come from the germline V gene.

The rearrangement uses TRBV25-1 and TRBJ1-2, with a possible D match to TRBD1 (5 bases). Germline CDR1 and CDR2: MGHDK and SYGVNS. This CDR3 has 15 residues. V was clipped by 2 bases and J by 1 base, with 11 bases between them. The CDR3 region is CASSEAGEINYGYTF. Here the CDR3 DNA reads TGTGCCAGCAGTGAAGCGGGGGAAATTAACTATGGCTACACCTTC.

The genes are TRBV7-9 and TRBJ2-2, with D unresolved. V lost 3 bases and J 8 bases, leaving 10 bases between the germline ends. Germline V gene data show CDR1 as SEHNR and CDR2 as FQNEAQ (reference sequence). The CDR3 runs 13 residues. The CDR3 coding sequence is TGTGCCAGCAGCTTGGGTCCCTCTGGGGAGCTGTTTTTT. Protein sequence: CASSLGPSGELFF.

This chain links TRBV15 with TRBJ2-6; D is possibly TRBD1 or TRBD2 (5 bases each). Germline V CDR1 and CDR2: LNHNV, YYDKDF (reference sequence). V lost 3 bases, J lost 1 base, and 10 bases lay in between. This CDR3 has 16 residues. The CDR3 loop is CATSSGTTSGANVLTF. CDR3 coding DNA: TGTGCCACCAGCAGCGGGACGACATCTGGGGCCAACGTCCTGACTTTC. Variable domain in full (rest from reference TRBV15 and TRBJ2-6): DAMVIQNPRYQVTQFGKPVTLSCSQTLNHNVMYWYQQKSSQAPKLLFHYYDKDFNNEADTPDNFQSRRPNTSFCFLDIRSPGLGDTAMYLCATSSGTTSGANVLTFGAGSRLTVL.

The V call is TRBV7-9, the J call TRBJ1-4, with TRBD1 matching 7 bases. Germline CDR1 SEHNR, CDR2 FQNEAQ (reference sequence). The CDR3 length is 14 residues. J lost 8 bases, V lost 10 bases, and 13 bases had no gene match. Written as DNA, the CDR3 is TGTGCCACCACCCAAGGACAGGCCCAGGAAAAACTGTTTTTT. Residues: CATTQGQAQEKLFF.

Only one count was recorded for this clonotype. The gene calls are TRBV6-6 and TRBJ1-6, with 9 nucleotides matching TRBD1. Per germline, CDR1 MNHNY and CDR2 SVGAGI (reference sequence). This CDR3 spans 15 amino acids. Trimming cost V 2 bases and J 5 bases; bases outside gene matches: 1. The CDR3 region has the DNA TGTGCCAGCAGTTACGGACAGGGGAATAATTCACCCCTCCACTTT. This translates into CASSYGQGNNSPLHF.

The chain employs TRBV5-1 and TRBJ1-1, with a tentative D call TRBD1 (5 bases). There are 15 residues in the CDR3. Germline CDR1 is SGHRS and CDR2 is YFSETQ. The V end lost 6 bases, the J end lost 1 base, and 16 bases lay between the germline ends. CDR3 DNA: TGCGCCAGCAACCGAGATGAGGGGAAGAACACTGAAGCTTTCTTT. Its protein is CASNRDEGKNTEAFF.

This clonotype was counted many times. V is TRBV29-1 and J is TRBJ2-5, with 8 bases identical to TRBD1. This CDR3 is 14 amino acids long. V dropped 6 bases and J dropped 1; count of bases not matched to a gene: 7. The germline CDR1 and CDR2 sequences are SQVTM and ANQGSEA. CDR3 DNA sequence: TGCAGCGTAGAGGGACAGGAGTCCCAAGAGACCCAGTACTTC. Protein: CSVEGQESQETQYF. Filled out from reference TRBV29-1 and TRBJ2-5, the complete variable domain reads SAVISQKPSRDICQRGTSLTIQCQVDSQVTMMFWYRQQPGQSLTLIATANQGSEATYESGFVIDKFPISRPNLTFSTLTVSNMSPEDSSIYLCSVEGQESQETQYFGPGTRLLVL.

This chain uses TRBV25-1 with TRBJ1-3, with TRBD1 matching over 7 bases. The V gene's germline CDR1 is MGHDK and CDR2 SYGVNS. With V trimmed by 8 bases and J by 4 bases, 11 bases remained unmatched. The CDR3 is made up of 15 amino acids. CDR3 amino acids: CASAQQGLTGNTIYF. In nucleotides, the CDR3 is TGTGCCAGCGCGCAACAGGGGCTGACGGGAAACACCATATATTTT.